This paragraph reports one T cell receptor (beta chain). Antigen: not known. The normal lung sample lay at least 3 cm, and maximally far, from the tumour. Genomic DNA came from frozen unsorted single-cell suspensions. The data originate from a study of immune cell composition in non-small cell lung cancer. Sequencing used immunoSEQ multiplex PCR; TCRdb keeps in-frame clones, though not all of them. The data hold roughly 9,500 clones, with about 72% observed a single time. Findings of the study overall: No significant correlation existed between pack-years smoked and tumour clonality. Tumour-associated clones >0.5% occurred in about a third of adenocarcinomas, under 85% of squamous.

The source is a human donor with non-small cell lung cancer. The specimen sequenced was non-adjacent lung tissue.

The CDR3 is CASSPWTGGGQPQHF. For the CDR3, the DNA is TGTGCCAGCAGTCCCTGGACAGGGGGGGGTCAGCCCCAGCATTTT. The chain is built from TRBV27 and TRBJ1-5, with 10 bases that match TRBD1. Germline V gene lookup returns CDR1 MNHEY and CDR2 SMNVEV (reference sequence). CDR3 length: 15 residues. The ends lost 5 bases at V and 6 bases at J; junction bases unmatched: 7.